Sequencing of this TCR beta chain was carried out in a study of beta chain features in type 1 diabetes. Sequencing targeted expressed TCRB transcripts, as all isolated RNA had been reverse transcribed. Using immunoSEQ multiplex PCR, the repertoire was profiled, and TCRdb retains in-frame clones only, with some absent. The table records more than 300,000 clones, around an eighth of them present only once. With V trimmed by 5 bases and J by 7 bases, 5 bases remained unmatched. The CDR3 consists of 13 residues. CDR1 and CDR2 (germline): GTSNPN, SVGIG (reference sequence). This clone was seen a handful of times. Its antigen remains unidentified. General study points: When VDJ junctions were examined, type 1 diabetes patients showed fewer insertions and more deletions. Within each of all four CD4+ subsets, Type 1 diabetes patients had TCRB CDR3s that were moderately but significantly shorter.

The origin of this receptor is a woman between 18 and 29 years old with type 1 diabetes. Sequenced input: naive CD4+ T cells from blood. V usage is TRBV30 and J usage is TRBJ2-3; TRBD2 matches 11 bases. CDR3 protein: CAWAGTSGNTQYF. CDR3 coding DNA: TGTGCCTGGGCCGGGACTAGCGGCAATACGCAGTATTTT.